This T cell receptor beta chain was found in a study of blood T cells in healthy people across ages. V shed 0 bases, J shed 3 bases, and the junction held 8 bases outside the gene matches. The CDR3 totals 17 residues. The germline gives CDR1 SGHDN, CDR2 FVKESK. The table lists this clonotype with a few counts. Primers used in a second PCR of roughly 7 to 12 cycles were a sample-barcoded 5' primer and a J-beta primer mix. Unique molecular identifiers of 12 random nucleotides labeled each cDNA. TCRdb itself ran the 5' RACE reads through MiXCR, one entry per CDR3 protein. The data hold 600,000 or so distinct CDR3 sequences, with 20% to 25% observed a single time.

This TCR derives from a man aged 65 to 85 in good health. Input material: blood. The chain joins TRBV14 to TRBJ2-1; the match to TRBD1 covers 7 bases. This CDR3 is CASSQESTGDHYNEQFF. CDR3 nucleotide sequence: TGTGCCAGCAGCCAAGAAAGTACAGGGGACCACTACAATGAGCAGTTCTTC.